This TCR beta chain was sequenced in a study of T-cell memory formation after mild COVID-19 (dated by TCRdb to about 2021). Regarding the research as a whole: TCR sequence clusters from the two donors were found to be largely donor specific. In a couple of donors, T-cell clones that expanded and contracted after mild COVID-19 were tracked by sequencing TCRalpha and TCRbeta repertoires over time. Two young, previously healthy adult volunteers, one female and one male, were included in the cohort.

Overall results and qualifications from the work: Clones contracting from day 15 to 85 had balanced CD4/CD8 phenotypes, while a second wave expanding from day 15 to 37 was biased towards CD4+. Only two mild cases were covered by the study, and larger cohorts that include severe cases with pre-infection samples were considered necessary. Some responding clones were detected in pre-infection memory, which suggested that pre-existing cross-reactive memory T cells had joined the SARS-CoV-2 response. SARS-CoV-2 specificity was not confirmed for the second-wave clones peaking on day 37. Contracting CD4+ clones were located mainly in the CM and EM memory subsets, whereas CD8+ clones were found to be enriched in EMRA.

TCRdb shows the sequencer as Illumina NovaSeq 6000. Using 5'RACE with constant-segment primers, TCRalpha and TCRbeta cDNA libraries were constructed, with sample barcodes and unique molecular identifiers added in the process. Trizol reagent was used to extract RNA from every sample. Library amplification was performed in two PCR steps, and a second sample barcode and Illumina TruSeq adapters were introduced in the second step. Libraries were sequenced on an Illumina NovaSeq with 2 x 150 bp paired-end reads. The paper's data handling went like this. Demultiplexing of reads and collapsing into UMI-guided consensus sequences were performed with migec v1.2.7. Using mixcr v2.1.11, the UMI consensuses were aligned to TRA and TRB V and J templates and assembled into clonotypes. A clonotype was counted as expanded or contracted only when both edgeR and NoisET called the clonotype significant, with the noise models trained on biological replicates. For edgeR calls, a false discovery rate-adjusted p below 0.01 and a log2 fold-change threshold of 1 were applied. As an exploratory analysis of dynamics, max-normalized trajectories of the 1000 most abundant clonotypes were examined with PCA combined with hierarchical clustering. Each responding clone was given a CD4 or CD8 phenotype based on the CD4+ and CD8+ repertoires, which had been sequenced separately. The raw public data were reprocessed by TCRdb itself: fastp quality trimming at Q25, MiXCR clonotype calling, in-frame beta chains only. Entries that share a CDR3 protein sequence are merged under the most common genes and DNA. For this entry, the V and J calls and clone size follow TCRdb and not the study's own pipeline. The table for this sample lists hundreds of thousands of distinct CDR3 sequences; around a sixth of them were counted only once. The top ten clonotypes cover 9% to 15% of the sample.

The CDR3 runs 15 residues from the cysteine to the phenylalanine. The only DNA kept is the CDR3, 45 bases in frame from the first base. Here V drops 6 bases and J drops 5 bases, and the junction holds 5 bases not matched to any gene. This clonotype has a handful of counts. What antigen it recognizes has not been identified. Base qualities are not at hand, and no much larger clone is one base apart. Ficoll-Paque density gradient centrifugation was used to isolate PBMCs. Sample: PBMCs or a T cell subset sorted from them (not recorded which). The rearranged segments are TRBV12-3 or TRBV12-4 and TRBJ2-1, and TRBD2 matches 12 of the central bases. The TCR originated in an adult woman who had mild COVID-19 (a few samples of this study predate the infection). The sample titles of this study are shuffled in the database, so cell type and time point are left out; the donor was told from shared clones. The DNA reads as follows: TGTGCCAGCAGACCGACTAGCGGGGGACACAATGAGCAGTTCTTC. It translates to CASRPTSGGHNEQFF.